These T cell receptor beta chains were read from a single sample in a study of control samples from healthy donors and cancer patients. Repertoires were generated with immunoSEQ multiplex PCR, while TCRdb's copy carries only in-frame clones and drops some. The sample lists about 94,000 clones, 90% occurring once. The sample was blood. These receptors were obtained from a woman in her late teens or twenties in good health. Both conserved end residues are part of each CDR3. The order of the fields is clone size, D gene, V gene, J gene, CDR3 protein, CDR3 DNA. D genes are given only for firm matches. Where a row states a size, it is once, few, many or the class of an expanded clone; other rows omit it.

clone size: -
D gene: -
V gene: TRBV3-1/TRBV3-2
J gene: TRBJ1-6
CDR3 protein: CASSQRRGYSNDNSPLHF
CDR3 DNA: TGTGCCAGCAGCCAACGCCGAGGGTACAGTAACGATAATTCACCCCTCCACTTT

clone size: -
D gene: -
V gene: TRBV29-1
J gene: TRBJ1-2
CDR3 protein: CSVVVGGNYGYTF
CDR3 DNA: TGCAGCGTCGTGGTGGGGGGGAACTATGGCTACACCTTC

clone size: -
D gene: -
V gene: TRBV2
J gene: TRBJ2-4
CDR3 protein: CASRQRNLNIQYF
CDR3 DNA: TGTGCCAGCAGACAGCGAAATTTAAACATTCAGTACTTC

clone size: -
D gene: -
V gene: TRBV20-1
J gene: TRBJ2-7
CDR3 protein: CSAFEYEQYF
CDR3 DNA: TGCAGTGCTTTTGAGTACGAGCAGTACTTC

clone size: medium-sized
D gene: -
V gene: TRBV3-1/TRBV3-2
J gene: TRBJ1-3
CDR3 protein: CASSQGATDGNTIYF
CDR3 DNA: TGTGCCAGCAGCCAAGGCGCCACGGATGGAAACACCATATATTTT

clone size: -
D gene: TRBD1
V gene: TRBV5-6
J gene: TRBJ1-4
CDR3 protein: CASSLGPGQGGEKLFF
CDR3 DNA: TGTGCCAGCAGCTTGGGCCCTGGGCAGGGGGGTGAAAAACTGTTTTTT

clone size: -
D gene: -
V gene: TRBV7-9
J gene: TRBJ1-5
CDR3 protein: CASSGGGPQHF
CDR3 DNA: TGTGCCAGCTCGGGGGGGGGACCCCAGCATTTT

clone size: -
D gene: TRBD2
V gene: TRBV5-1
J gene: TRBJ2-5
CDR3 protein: CASSLATELAVETQYF
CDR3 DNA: TGCGCCAGCAGCTTGGCCACAGAACTAGCGGTGGAGACCCAGTACTTC

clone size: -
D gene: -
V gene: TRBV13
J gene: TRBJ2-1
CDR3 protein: CASSPRDSNEQFF
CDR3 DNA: TGTGCCAGCAGCCCCCGGGACTCCAATGAGCAGTTCTTC

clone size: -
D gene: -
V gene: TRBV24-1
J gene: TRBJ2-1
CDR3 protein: CATSGGALDNEQFF
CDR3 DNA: TGTGCCACCAGTGGGGGGGCCCTCGACAATGAGCAGTTCTTC

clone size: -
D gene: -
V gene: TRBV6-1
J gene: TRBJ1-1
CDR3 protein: CASREDGSGHTEAFF
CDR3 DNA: TGTGCCAGCAGAGAAGATGGGTCGGGGCACACTGAAGCTTTCTTT

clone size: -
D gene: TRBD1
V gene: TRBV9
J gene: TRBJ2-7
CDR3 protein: CASSAQYGTAPTEQYF
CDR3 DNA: TGTGCCAGCAGCGCGCAATACGGGACAGCTCCTACGGAGCAGTACTTC

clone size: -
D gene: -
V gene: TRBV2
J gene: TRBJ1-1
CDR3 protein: CASRGIGTEAFF
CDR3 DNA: TGTGCCAGCAGGGGGATAGGGACTGAAGCTTTCTTT

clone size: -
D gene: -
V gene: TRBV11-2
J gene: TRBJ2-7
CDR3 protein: CASSPSWGLPDSYEQYF
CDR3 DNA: TGTGCCAGCAGCCCGAGCTGGGGCCTACCAGACTCCTACGAGCAGTACTTC

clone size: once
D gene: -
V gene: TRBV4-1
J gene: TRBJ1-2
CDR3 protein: CASSRRQELRDGYTF
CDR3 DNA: TGCGCCAGCAGCCGGAGACAGGAGTTAAGGGATGGCTACACCTTC

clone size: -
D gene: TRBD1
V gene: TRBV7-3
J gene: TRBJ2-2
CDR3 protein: CASSPRTGSANTGELFF
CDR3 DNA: TGTGCCAGCAGCCCCCGGACAGGGAGCGCGAACACCGGGGAGCTGTTTTTT

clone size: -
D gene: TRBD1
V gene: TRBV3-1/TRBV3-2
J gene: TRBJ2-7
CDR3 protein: CASTWGQSSYEQYF
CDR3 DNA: TGTGCCAGCACCTGGGGACAGAGCTCCTACGAGCAGTACTTC

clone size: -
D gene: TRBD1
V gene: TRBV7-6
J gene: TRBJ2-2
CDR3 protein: CASSQGGTGGNTGELFF
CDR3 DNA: TGTGCCAGCAGCCAAGGGGGGACAGGGGGGAACACCGGGGAGCTGTTTTTT

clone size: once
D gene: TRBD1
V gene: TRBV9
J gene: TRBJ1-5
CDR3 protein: CASSKVPGQGTVFFQPQHF
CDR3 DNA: TGTGCCAGCAGTAAAGTTCCGGGACAGGGAACTGTTTTTTTTCAGCCCCAGCATTTT

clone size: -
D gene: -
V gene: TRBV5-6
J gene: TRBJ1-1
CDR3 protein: CASSNLVKSLGYTEAFF
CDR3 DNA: TGTGCCAGCAGCAACCTAGTAAAGTCCTTAGGGTACACTGAAGCTTTCTTT

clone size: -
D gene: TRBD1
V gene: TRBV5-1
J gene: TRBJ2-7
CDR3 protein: CASSETGGGYFYEQYF
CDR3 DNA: TGCGCCAGCAGCGAGACAGGGGGAGGCTATTTCTACGAGCAGTACTTC

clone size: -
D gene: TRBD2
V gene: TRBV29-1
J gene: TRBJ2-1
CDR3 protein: CSGKGLAGVSSYNEQFF
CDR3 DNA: TGCAGCGGGAAGGGACTAGCGGGGGTGAGCTCCTACAATGAGCAGTTCTTC

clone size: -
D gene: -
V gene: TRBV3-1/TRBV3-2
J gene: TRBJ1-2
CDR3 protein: CASSQDLGSYGYTF
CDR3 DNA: TGTGCCAGCAGCCAAGATCTGGGGTCCTATGGCTACACCTTC

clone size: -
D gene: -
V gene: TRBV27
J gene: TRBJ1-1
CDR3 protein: CASGLGPAGEAFF
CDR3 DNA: TGTGCCAGCGGACTTGGGCCGGCGGGTGAAGCTTTCTTT

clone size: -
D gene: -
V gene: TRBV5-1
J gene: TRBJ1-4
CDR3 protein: CASSLSQGEKLFF
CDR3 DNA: TGCGCCAGCAGCTTGAGTCAGGGGGAAAAACTGTTTTTT

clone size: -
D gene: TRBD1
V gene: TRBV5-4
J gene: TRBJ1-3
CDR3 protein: CASSLSGTGPGNTIYF
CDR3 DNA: TGTGCCAGCAGCTTGTCAGGGACAGGTCCTGGAAACACCATATATTTT

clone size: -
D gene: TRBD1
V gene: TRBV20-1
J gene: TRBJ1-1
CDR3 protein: CSASFEGQGTEAFF
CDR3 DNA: TGCAGTGCTAGTTTCGAGGGACAGGGGACTGAAGCTTTCTTT

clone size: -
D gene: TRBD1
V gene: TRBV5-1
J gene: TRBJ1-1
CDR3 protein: CASSRAGQKVWAFF
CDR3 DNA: TGCGCCAGCAGCCGAGCGGGACAGAAAGTATGGGCTTTCTTT

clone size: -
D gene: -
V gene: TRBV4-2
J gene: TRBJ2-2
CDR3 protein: CASGQDRQPGELFF
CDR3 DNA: TGTGCCAGCGGCCAAGATCGGCAGCCCGGGGAGCTGTTTTTT

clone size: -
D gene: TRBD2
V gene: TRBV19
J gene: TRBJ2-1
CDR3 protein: CASSLAGVGNEQFF
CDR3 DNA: TGTGCCAGTAGTCTAGCGGGGGTTGGCAATGAGCAGTTCTTC

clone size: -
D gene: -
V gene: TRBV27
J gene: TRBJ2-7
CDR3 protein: CASSLTTSYEQYF
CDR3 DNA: TGTGCCAGCAGTTTGACAACCTCCTACGAGCAGTACTTC

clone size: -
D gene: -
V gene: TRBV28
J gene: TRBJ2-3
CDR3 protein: CASSQDPDTQYF
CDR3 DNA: TGTGCCAGCAGCCAAGATCCAGATACGCAGTATTTT

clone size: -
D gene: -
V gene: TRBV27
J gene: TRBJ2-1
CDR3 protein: CASSPTAESSYNEQFF
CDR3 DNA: TGTGCCAGCAGTCCGACAGCGGAAAGCTCCTACAATGAGCAGTTCTTC

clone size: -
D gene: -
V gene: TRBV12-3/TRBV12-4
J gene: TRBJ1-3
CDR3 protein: CCSGDSGNTIYF
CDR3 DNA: TGTTGTTCGGGGGATTCTGGAAACACCATATATTTT

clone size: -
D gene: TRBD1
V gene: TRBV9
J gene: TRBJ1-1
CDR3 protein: CASSPTGENTEAFF
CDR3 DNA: TGTGCCAGCAGCCCGACAGGGGAGAACACTGAAGCTTTCTTT

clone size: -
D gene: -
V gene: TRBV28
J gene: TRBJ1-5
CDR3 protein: CASSWDGNQPQHF
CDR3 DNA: TGTGCCAGCAGTTGGGACGGCAATCAGCCCCAGCATTTT

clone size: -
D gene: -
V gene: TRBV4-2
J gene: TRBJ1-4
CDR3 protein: CASSQAPGKNEKLFF
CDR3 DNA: TGTGCCAGCAGCCAAGCCCCAGGAAAGAATGAAAAACTGTTTTTT

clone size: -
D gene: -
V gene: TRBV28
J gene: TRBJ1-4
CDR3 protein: CASRRVYEKLFF
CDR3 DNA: TGTGCCAGCAGGAGGGTTTACGAAAAACTGTTTTTT

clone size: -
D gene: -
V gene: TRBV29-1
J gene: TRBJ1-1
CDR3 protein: CSVDTAGTEAFF
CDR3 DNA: TGCAGCGTTGACACCGCGGGGACTGAAGCTTTCTTT

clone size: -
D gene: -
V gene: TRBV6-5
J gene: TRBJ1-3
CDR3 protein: CASSYSGGSSGNTIYF
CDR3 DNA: TGTGCCAGCAGTTACTCAGGCGGCAGCTCTGGAAACACCATATATTTT

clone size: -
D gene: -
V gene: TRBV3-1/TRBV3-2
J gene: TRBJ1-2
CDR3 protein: CARSQGGAERGGYTF
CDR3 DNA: TGTGCCCGCAGCCAAGGGGGGGCGGAGCGGGGGGGCTACACCTTC

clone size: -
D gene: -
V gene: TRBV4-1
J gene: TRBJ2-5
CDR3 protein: CASSQVVALGETQYF
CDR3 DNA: TGCGCCAGCAGCCAAGTGGTCGCCCTGGGGGAGACCCAGTACTTC

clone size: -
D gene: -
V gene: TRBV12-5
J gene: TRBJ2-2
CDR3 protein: CASGSGGTANTGELFF
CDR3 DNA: TGTGCTAGTGGTTCCGGGGGGACAGCGAACACCGGGGAGCTGTTTTTT